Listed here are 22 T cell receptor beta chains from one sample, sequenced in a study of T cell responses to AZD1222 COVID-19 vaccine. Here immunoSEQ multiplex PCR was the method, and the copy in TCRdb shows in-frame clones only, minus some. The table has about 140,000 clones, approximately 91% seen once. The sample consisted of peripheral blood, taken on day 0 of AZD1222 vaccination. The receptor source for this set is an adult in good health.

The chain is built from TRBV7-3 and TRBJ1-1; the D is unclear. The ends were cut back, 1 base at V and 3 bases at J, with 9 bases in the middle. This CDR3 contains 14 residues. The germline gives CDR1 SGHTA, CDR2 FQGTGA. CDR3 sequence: CASSLSISHTEAFF. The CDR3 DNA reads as TGTGCCAGCAGCTTAAGTATATCGCACACTGAAGCTTTCTTT.

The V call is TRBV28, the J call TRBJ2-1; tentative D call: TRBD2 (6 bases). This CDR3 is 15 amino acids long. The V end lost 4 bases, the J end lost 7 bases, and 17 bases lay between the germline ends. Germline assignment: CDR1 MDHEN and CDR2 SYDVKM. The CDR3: CASSSSAGWENEQFF. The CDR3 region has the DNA TGTGCCAGCAGTTCCTCGGCGGGATGGGAGAATGAGCAGTTCTTC.

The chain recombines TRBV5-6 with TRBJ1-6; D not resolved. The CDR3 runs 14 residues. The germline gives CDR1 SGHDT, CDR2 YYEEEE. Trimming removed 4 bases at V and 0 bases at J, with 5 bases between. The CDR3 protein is CASSPSSYNSPLHF. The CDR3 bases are TGTGCCAGCAGCCCTAGCTCCTATAATTCACCCCTCCACTTT.

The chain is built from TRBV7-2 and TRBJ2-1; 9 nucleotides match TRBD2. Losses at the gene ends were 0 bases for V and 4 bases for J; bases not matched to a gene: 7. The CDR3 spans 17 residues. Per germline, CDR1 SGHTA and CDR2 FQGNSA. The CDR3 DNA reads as TGTGCCAGCAGCTTAGCTCTCCTAGCGGGGCGATACAATGAGCAGTTCTTC. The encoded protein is CASSLALLAGRYNEQFF.

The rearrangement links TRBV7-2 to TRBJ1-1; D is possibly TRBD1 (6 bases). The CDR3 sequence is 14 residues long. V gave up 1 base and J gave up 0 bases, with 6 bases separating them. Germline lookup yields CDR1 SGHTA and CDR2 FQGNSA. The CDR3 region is CASSLGTVNTEAFF. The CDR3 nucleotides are TGTGCCAGCAGCTTAGGGACAGTGAACACTGAAGCTTTCTTT.

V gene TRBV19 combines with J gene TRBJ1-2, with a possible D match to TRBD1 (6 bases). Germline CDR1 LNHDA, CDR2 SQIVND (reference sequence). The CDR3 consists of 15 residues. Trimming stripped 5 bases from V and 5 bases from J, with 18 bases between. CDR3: CASSSKGDSRYGYTF. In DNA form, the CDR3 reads TGTGCCAGTAGTTCGAAGGGGGATTCCCGTTATGGCTACACCTTC. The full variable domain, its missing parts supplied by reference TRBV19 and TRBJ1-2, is DGGITQSPKYLFRKEGQNVTLSCEQNLNHDAMYWYRQDPGQGLRLIYYSQIVNDFQKGDIAEGYSVSREKKESFPLTVTSAQKNPTAFYLCASSSKGDSRYGYTFGSGTRLTVV.

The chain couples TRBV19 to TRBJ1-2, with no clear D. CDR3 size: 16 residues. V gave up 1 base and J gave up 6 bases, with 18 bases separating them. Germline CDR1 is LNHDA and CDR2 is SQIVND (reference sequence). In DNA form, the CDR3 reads TGTGCCAGTAGTATAGTCATCCGGGATCTGAAAGATGGCTACACCTTC. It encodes CASSIVIRDLKDGYTF.

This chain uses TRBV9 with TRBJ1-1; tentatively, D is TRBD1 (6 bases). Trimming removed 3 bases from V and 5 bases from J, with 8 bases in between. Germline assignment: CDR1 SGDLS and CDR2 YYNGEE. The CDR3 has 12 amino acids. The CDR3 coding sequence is TGTGCCAGCAGCGAACAGGGTACTGAAGCTTTCTTT. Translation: CASSEQGTEAFF.

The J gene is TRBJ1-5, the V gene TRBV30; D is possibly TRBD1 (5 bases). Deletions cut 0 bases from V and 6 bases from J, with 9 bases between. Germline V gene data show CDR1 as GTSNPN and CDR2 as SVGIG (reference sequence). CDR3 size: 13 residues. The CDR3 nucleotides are TGTGCCTGGAGTGTACAAGGGACTCAGCCCCAGCATTTT. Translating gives CAWSVQGTQPQHF.

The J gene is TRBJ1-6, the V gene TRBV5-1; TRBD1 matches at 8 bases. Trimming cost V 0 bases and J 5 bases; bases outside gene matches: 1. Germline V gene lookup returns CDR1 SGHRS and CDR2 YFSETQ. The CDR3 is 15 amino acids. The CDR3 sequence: CASSLEGQDNSPLHF. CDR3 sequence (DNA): TGCGCCAGCAGCTTGGAGGGACAGGATAATTCACCCCTCCACTTT.

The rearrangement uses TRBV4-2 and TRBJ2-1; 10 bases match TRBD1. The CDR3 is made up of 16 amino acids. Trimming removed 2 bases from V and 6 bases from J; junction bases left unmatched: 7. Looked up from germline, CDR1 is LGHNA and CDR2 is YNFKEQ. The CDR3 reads CASSQPWGTGVNEQFF. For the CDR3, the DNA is TGTGCCAGCAGCCAACCCTGGGGGACAGGGGTCAATGAGCAGTTCTTC.

CDR3 bases: TGTGCCAGTAGTATAGCCCAGGGGAACCAGCCCCAGCATTTT. Translation gives CASSIAQGNQPQHF. V gene TRBV19 combines with J gene TRBJ1-5, with D perhaps matching TRBD1 (6 bases). Trimming shortened V by 1 base and J by 7 bases, and 11 bases separated the two germline ends. The CDR3 contains 14 residues. CDR1 LNHDA and CDR2 SQIVND come from the germline V gene (reference sequence).

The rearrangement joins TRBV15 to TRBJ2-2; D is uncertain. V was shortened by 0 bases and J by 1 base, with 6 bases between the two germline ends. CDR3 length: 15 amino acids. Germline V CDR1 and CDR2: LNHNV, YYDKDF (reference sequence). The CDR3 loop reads CATSRDTRNTGELFF. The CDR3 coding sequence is TGTGCCACCAGCAGAGATACTCGGAACACCGGGGAGCTGTTTTTT.

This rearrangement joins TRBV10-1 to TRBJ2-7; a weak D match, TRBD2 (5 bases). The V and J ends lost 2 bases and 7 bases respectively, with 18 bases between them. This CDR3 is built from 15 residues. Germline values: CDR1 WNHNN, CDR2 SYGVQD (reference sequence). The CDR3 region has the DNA TGCGCCAGCAGTGAGCTGGCAGGCGGGCCTCATGAGCAGTACTTC. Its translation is CASSELAGGPHEQYF.

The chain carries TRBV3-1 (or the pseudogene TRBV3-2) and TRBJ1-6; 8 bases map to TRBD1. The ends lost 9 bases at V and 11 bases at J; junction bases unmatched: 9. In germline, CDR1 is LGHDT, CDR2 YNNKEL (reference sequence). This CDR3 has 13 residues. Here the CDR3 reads CASTTGGAPPLHF. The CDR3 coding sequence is TGTGCCAGTACTACAGGGGGTGCGCCACCCCTCCACTTT.

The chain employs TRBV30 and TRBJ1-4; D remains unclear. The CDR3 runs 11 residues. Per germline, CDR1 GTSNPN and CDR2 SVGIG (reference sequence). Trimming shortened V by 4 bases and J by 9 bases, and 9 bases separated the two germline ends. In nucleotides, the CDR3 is TGTGCCTGGACCACGTGGAAAAAACTGTTTTTT. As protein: CAWTTWKKLFF.

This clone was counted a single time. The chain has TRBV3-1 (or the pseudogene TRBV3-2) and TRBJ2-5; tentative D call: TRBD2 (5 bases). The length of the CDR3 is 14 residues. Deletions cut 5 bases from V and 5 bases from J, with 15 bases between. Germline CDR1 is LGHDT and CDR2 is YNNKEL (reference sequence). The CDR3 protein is CASSSTRTWETQYF. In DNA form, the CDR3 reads TGTGCCAGCAGCTCCACTAGGACGTGGGAGACCCAGTACTTC.

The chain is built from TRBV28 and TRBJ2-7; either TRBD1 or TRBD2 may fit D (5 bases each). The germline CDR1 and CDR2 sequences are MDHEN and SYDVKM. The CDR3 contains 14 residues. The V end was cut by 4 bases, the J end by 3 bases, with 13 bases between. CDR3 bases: TGTGCCAGCAGTTCCCCCGGGACCAGCTACGAGCAGTACTTC. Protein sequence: CASSSPGTSYEQYF.

CDR3 bases: TGTGCCAGCAGCTTGCGGGGGGAATCCTACAATGAGCAGTTCTTC. The encoded protein is CASSLRGESYNEQFF. This chain joins TRBV5-4 and TRBJ2-1; TRBD2 agrees at 7 bases. Looked up from germline, CDR1 is SGHNT and CDR2 is YYREEE (reference sequence). The CDR3 extends over 15 amino acids. With 1 base clipped from V and 1 base from J, the junction kept 2 bases outside the gene matches.

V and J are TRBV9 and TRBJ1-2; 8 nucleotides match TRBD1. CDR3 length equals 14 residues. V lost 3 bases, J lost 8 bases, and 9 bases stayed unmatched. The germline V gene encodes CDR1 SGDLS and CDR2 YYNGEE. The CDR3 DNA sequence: TGTGCCAGCAGCGGGCCGCGATCAGGGGGCGGCTACACCTTC. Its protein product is CASSGPRSGGGYTF. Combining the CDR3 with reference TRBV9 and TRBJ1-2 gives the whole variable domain DSGVTQTPKHLITATGQRVTLRCSPRSGDLSVYWYQQSLDQGLQFLIQYYNGEERAKGNILERFSAQQFPDLHSELNLSSLELGDSALYFCASSGPRSGGGYTFGSGTRLTVV.

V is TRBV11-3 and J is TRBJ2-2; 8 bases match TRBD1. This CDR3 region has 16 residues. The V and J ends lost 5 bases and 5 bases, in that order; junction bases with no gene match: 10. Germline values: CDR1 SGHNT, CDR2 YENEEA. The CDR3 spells CASSGQGLAATGELFF. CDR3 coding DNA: TGTGCCAGCAGCGGACAGGGCCTCGCGGCGACCGGGGAGCTGTTTTTT. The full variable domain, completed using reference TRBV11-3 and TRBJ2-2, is EAGVVQSPRYKIIEKKQPVAFWCNPISGHNTLYWYLQNLGQGPELLIRYENEEAVDDSQLPKDRFSAERLKGVDSTLKIQPAELGDSAVYLCASSGQGLAATGELFFGEGSRLTVL.

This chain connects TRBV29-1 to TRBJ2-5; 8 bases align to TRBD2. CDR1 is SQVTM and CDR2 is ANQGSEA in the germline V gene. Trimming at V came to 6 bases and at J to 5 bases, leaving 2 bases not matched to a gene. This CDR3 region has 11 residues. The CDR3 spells CSVREGETQYF. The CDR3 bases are TGCAGCGTCCGGGAGGGGGAGACCCAGTACTTC.